Reported below is one TCR beta chain. The entry originates in a study of T cell changes during pregnancy in multiple sclerosis. Germline CDR1 is MGHDK and CDR2 is SYGVNS. V lost 4 bases and J lost 1; bases outside the gene matches: 6. The CDR3 has 15 residues. TCRdb's table, derived via immunoSEQ multiplex PCR, lists solely in-frame clones and lacks some. Here the sample spans some 120,000 clones, about 94% being singletons. The material was peripheral blood, obtained in the third trimester of pregnancy. The gene calls are TRBV25-1 and TRBJ1-1; 7 bases line up with TRBD1. This sequence originates from a female donor with multiple sclerosis, enrolled in a pregnancy study. The CDR3 DNA follows: TGTGCCAGCAGTGGCTGGACAGGAGAGAACACTGAAGCTTTCTTT. Protein: CASSGWTGENTEAFF.